Listed below are T cell receptor beta chains from one sample, sequenced in a study of blood T cell repertoires in COVID-19. Profiled with immunoSEQ multiplex PCR; TCRdb holds only in-frame clones, not every one. The repertoire holds 230,000 or so clones, roughly 87% seen once, with around 4.6% in the top ten. Sequenced material: peripheral blood. The receptors come from a woman in her forties who had recovered from COVID-19. Each CDR3 is given with its conserved first and last residue. A D gene is named only where the DNA matches it firmly. Only some rows state a clone size, as once, few, many or a class for expanded clones.

length,D,V,J,size,DNA,CDR3
14,-,TRBV24-1,TRBJ2-5,once,TGTGCCACCAGTGATTTAACAGGGACAGAGACCCAGTACTTC,CATSDLTGTETQYF
14,TRBD1,TRBV28,TRBJ1-5,-,TGTGCCAGCAGTTCTAACAGGGGTAGCCAGCCCCAGCATTTT,CASSSNRGSQPQHF
13,-,TRBV2,TRBJ2-1,-,TGTGCCAGCAATGACGGACTGTACAATGAGCAGTTCTTC,CASNDGLYNEQFF
17,TRBD2,TRBV11-3,TRBJ2-5,once,TGTGCCAGCAGCTGGGGACTAGCGGGGGCCTCAGGCGAGACCCAGTACTTC,CASSWGLAGASGETQYF
14,-,TRBV7-2,TRBJ1-3,-,TGTGCCAGCAGCTTAAACCCAGGCGGAAACACCATATATTTT,CASSLNPGGNTIYF
17,-,TRBV30,TRBJ2-5,-,TGTGCCTGGAGTAATGGGGTGGGGCCAGGGGTAGGAGAGACCCAGTACTTC,CAWSNGVGPGVGETQYF
15,-,TRBV18,TRBJ1-4,-,TGTGCCAGCTCACCTCGTACACAGGCGAATGAAAAACTGTTTTTT,CASSPRTQANEKLFF
15,TRBD2,TRBV5-1,TRBJ2-3,-,TGCGCCACCACTATAGCGGGGGGGCCCACAGATACGCAGTATTTT,CATTIAGGPTDTQYF
14,TRBD2,TRBV3-1/TRBV3-2,TRBJ2-1,-,TGTGCCAGCAGCCAAGCAGGGAGGGGTAATGAGCAGTTCTTC,CASSQAGRGNEQFF
13,TRBD1,TRBV18,TRBJ1-1,-,TGTGCCAGCTCACCCGGACAGGATGTTGAAGCTTTCTTT,CASSPGQDVEAFF
12,-,TRBV5-6,TRBJ2-2,-,TGTGCCAGCAGCGGGGGGACCGGGGAGCTGTTTTTT,CASSGGTGELFF
16,TRBD1,TRBV24-1,TRBJ2-3,once,TGTGCCACCAGTGATCGTACAGGGGGTATCACAGATACGCAGTATTTT,CATSDRTGGITDTQYF
15,-,TRBV5-5,TRBJ2-3,-,TGTGCCAGCAGCTTTTCCCAGGGAAACGCAGATACGCAGTATTTT,CASSFSQGNADTQYF
15,-,TRBV27,TRBJ1-2,-,TGTGCCAGCAGTCTCATAGCAGGGAATAACTATGGCTACACCTTC,CASSLIAGNNYGYTF
15,TRBD2,TRBV30,TRBJ2-2,-,TGTGCCTGGAGTGCGGGGACTACGAACACCGGGGAGCTGTTTTTT,CAWSAGTTNTGELFF
12,TRBD2,TRBV29-1,TRBJ2-1,-,TGCAGCGTTGCGGCGGGAGGGTATGAGCAGTTCTTC,CSVAAGGYEQFF
13,-,TRBV27,TRBJ2-1,-,TGTGCCAGCAGTTTACTCCCTCTAAATGAGCAGTTCTTC,CASSLLPLNEQFF
16,TRBD1,TRBV18,TRBJ2-1,-,TGTGCCAGCTCACCCACCGGGACAGGGAATGTCTATGAGCAGTTCTTC,CASSPTGTGNVYEQFF